This entry lists 16 T cell receptor beta chains sequenced from one sample in a study of identical twins. TCRdb reprocessed the 5' RACE reads with MiXCR, giving one entry per CDR3 protein. Among about 210,000 distinct CDR3 sequences listed, around 10% were seen once. Sample: memory (CD45RO+) T cells sorted from blood. The receptors were sampled from a woman in her late teens or twenties in good health.

This clonotype was seen more than once but under ten times. The CDR3 loop is CASSPKTGGDSPLHF. Here the CDR3 DNA reads TGTGCCAGCTCACCAAAAACGGGTGGAGATTCACCCCTCCACTTT. The chain links TRBV18 to TRBJ1-6; D is undetermined. Per germline, CDR1 KGHSH and CDR2 LQKENI. V was shortened by 2 bases and J by 8 bases, with 13 bases between the two germline ends. CDR3 length: 15 amino acids. The full variable domain, its missing parts supplied by reference TRBV18 and TRBJ1-6, is NAGVMQNPRHLVRRRGQEARLRCSPMKGHSHVYWYRQLPEEGLKFMVYLQKENIIDESGMPKERFSAEFPKEGPSILRIQQVVRGDSAAYFCASSPKTGGDSPLHFGNGTRLTVT.

The chain employs TRBV5-1 and TRBJ1-1; 7 nucleotides match TRBD1. The germline CDR1 and CDR2 sequences are SGHRS and YFSETQ. The CDR3 is 14 residues long. V lost 4 bases, J lost 5 bases, and 8 bases stayed unmatched. The CDR3 DNA reads TGCGCCAGCAGCCCCCGGGACAGTGGGACTGAAGCTTTCTTT. It is translated as CASSPRDSGTEAFF.

This clonotype was detected a few times. The chain uses TRBV20-1 and TRBJ2-7; 8 positions agree with TRBD1. Trimming at V came to 6 bases and at J to 3 bases, leaving 13 bases not matched to a gene. This CDR3 region has 15 residues. The germline V gene has CDR1 DFQATT and CDR2 SNEGSKA (reference sequence). CDR3 sequence (DNA): TGCAGTGCAGGACCCTACAGGGGGGTAAACTACGAGCAGTACTTC. This translates into CSAGPYRGVNYEQYF.

The chain links TRBV5-5 to TRBJ2-4, with a possible D match to TRBD2 (5 bases). Trimming took 2 bases from V and 8 from J, leaving 14 bases between them. The CDR3 spans 14 residues. CDR1 is SGHKS, CDR2 YYEKEE, per germline (reference sequence). CDR3 protein: CASSFLVQEDIQYF. The DNA for the CDR3 is TGTGCCAGCAGCTTCCTGGTGCAGGAGGACATTCAGTACTTC.

The genes are TRBV20-1 and TRBJ1-1; 7 positions agree with TRBD1. This CDR3 region has 15 residues. V shed 5 bases, J shed 1 base, and the junction held 10 bases outside the gene matches. Germline V gene data show CDR1 as DFQATT and CDR2 as SNEGSKA (reference sequence). The CDR3 region has the DNA TGCAGTGCTGACCCAGGACAGGTAGCGAACACTGAAGCTTTCTTT. Amino acids: CSADPGQVANTEAFF.

This clonotype was counted ten times or more. The chain is built from TRBV20-1 and TRBJ2-1; D is unclear. Germline values: CDR1 DFQATT, CDR2 SNEGSKA (reference sequence). The CDR3 extends over 12 amino acids. The V and J ends lost 4 bases and 5 bases respectively, with 9 bases between them. This chain's CDR3 is CSATPDHNEQFF. CDR3 nucleotide sequence: TGCAGTGCTACCCCCGACCACAATGAGCAGTTCTTC.

This clonotype showed up many times. The chain employs TRBV9 and TRBJ2-5; D possibly matches TRBD1 or TRBD2 (6 bases each). The V gene lost 0 bases and the J gene lost 3 bases, with 12 bases spanning the gap. The CDR3 covers 15 residues. Per the germline V gene, CDR1 is SGDLS and CDR2 is YYNGEE. The CDR3 spells CASSVDGGREETQYF. The DNA of the CDR3 is TGTGCCAGCAGCGTAGATGGGGGGCGTGAAGAGACCCAGTACTTC.

This sequence joins TRBV11-2 and TRBJ1-1; weak D call: TRBD1 (6 bases). Deletions cut 3 bases from V and 6 bases from J, with 11 bases between. This CDR3 comprises 13 residues. CDR1 is SGHAT and CDR2 is FQNNGV in the germline V gene. The CDR3 bases are TGTGCCAGCAGCTTTACAGGGATTCCTGAAGCTTTCTTT. It codes for CASSFTGIPEAFF.

This chain connects TRBV5-1 to TRBJ2-7; TRBD1 is a possible D gene (5 bases). The V gene lost 2 bases and the J gene lost 3 bases, with 9 bases spanning the gap. The CDR3 is 13 amino acids. Germline V lookup: CDR1 SGHRS, CDR2 YFSETQ. This CDR3 reads CASSLQDNYEQYF. In DNA form, the CDR3 reads TGCGCCAGCAGCTTACAGGACAACTACGAGCAGTACTTC.

The chain recombines TRBV12-3 or TRBV12-4 with TRBJ2-7, with D unresolved. The CDR3 loop spans 14 amino acids. The V gene lost 6 bases and the J gene lost 7 bases, with 19 bases spanning the gap. The CDR3: CASSQSRRLSEQYF. The DNA of the CDR3 is TGTGCCAGCAGCCAAAGCAGACGACTCAGTGAGCAGTACTTC.

In this sample, this clonotype turned up many times. This chain joins TRBV7-2 and TRBJ1-1, with 7 bases lining up with TRBD1. The V segment lost 3 bases and the J segment 7 bases; nucleotides outside the gene matches: 2. Germline CDR1 SGHTA, CDR2 FQGNSA. The CDR3 is 12 amino acids. The CDR3 protein is CASSLTGIEAFF. The CDR3 DNA is TGTGCCAGCAGCTTGACAGGGATTGAAGCTTTCTTT.

This clonotype was seen more than once but under ten times. The CDR3 here is CSVTWTGIGYGYTF. In DNA, the CDR3 is TGCAGCGTTACATGGACAGGGATCGGCTATGGCTACACCTTC. The chain carries TRBV29-1 and TRBJ1-2, with TRBD1 identical over 8 bases. This CDR3 is 14 amino acids long. Germline lookup yields CDR1 SQVTM and CDR2 ANQGSEA. After removal of 5 bases from V and 4 bases from J, the junction contained 9 bases not matched to a gene.

The chain joins TRBV11-3 to TRBJ1-2; TRBD1 matches 9 bases. Germline V gives CDR1 SGHNT, CDR2 YENEEA. J gave up 6 bases and V 5 bases, and 13 bases lay outside the gene matches. This CDR3 is 16 amino acids long. The CDR3 DNA reads as TGTGCCAGCAGCCTAGCCTCCGGGACAGGGATTCATGGCTACACCTTC. Translated: CASSLASGTGIHGYTF.

This clonotype came up a few times. The genes are TRBV4-3 and TRBJ2-7; tentatively, D is TRBD1 (6 bases). The CDR3 is 16 residues long. Trimming removed 0 bases at V and 7 bases at J, with 19 bases between. Looked up from germline, CDR1 is LGHNA and CDR2 is YSLEER. The CDR3 protein is CASSQEPPYSGTEQYF. Here the CDR3 DNA reads TGCGCCAGCAGCCAAGAGCCTCCATACTCCGGGACAGAGCAGTACTTC.

CDR3: CASSSIRAEYEQYF. Here the CDR3 DNA reads TGTGCCAGCAGTTCCATCCGAGCTGAGTACGAGCAGTACTTC. This sequence joins TRBV12-3 or TRBV12-4 and TRBJ2-7; D gene uncertain. This CDR3 contains 14 residues. Deletions cut 4 bases from V and 4 bases from J, with 14 bases between.

The chain links TRBV12-3 or TRBV12-4 to TRBJ2-7, with D perhaps TRBD1 or TRBD2 (6 bases each). V lost 3 bases and J lost 9, with 18 bases in between. This CDR3 has 14 amino acids. CDR3 sequence: CASSFGGHRVGQYF. The CDR3 DNA reads as TGTGCCAGCAGTTTTGGGGGGCACAGAGTCGGGCAGTACTTC.